The entry that follows covers one T cell receptor beta chain sequence. Its antigen is not known. Approximately 9.1 milliliters was the volume of peripheral blood drawn from each donor. Through a sample-barcoded 5' primer and a J-beta primer mix, a second PCR was run for roughly 7 to 12 cycles. With 12 random nucleotides, a template-switch adaptor tagged each individual cDNA molecule. Each CDR3 protein gets one entry after TCRdb re-called the 5' RACE reads with MiXCR. Here the sample spans roughly 1,700,000 distinct CDR3 sequences, 28% being singletons. The data stem from a study of blood T cells in healthy people across ages. Study-level findings and limits: The fall in TCR beta diversity per million T cells was roughly linear with age. Any conclusive comparison of naive versus antigen-experienced cells was prevented by using unsorted PBMCs.

The clonotype was recovered from a woman in her twenties or thirties in good health. Sequenced sample: blood.

The CDR3 region is CASTYTGNYGYTF. CDR3 in DNA: TGTGCCAGCACCTATACAGGAAACTATGGCTACACCTTC. V is TRBV7-9 and J is TRBJ1-2, with D maybe TRBD1 (5 bases). Germline-derived CDR1 and CDR2 are SEHNR and FQNEAQ (reference sequence). V lost 7 bases and J 2 bases, leaving 11 bases between the germline ends. The length of the CDR3 is 13 residues.